This T cell receptor (beta chain) was obtained from a study of T cell responses to AZD1222 COVID-19 vaccine. In this sample, this clone turned up a few times. The antigen is not known. The study's findings and limits: Only a handful of individuals given AZD1222 were seropositive at baseline. Spike regions recognized by vaccine-associated CD4 TCRs spanned the protein, led by 160-218 and 743-854. Donor demographics were predominantly white British with a female majority; clonal diversity may be underestimated.

This CDR3 spans 15 amino acids. V was clipped by 0 bases and J by 3 bases; unmatched bases: 4. CDR1 is SGHAT and CDR2 is FQNNGV in the germline V gene. Generated by immunoSEQ multiplex PCR, the TCRdb table keeps only in-frame clones and is missing some. The profile shows about 110,000 clones, around 90% of them singletons. This specimen was peripheral blood, taken on day 0 of AZD1222 vaccination. This sequence was found in an adult in good health. This sequence joins TRBV11-2 and TRBJ2-7, with 8 bases that match TRBD2. For the CDR3, the DNA is TGTGCCAGCAGCTTAGACCCTAGCGGGTACTACGAGCAGTACTTC. Protein: CASSLDPSGYYEQYF.